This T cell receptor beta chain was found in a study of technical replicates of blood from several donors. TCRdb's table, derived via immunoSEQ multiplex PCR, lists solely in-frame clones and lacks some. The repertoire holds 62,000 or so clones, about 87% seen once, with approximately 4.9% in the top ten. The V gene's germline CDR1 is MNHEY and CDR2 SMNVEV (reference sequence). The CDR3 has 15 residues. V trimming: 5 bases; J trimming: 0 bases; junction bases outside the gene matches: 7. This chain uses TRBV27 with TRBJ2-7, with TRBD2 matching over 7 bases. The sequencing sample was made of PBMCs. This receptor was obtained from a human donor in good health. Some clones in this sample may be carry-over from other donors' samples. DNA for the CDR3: TGTGCCAGCAGTCGCCCGGGAGGTCCCTCCTACGAGCAGTACTTC. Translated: CASSRPGGPSYEQYF.